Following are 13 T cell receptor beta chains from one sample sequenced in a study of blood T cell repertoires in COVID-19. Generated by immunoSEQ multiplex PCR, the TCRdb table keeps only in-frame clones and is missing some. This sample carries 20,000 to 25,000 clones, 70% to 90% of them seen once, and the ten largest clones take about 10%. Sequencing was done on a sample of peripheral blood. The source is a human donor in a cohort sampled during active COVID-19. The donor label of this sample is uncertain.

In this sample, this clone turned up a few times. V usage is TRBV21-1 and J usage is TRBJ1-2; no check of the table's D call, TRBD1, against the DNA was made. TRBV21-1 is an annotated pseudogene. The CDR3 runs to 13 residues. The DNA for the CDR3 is TGTGCCAGCAGCAAAGACAGGGGCTATGGCTACACCTTC. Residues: CASSKDRGYGYTF.

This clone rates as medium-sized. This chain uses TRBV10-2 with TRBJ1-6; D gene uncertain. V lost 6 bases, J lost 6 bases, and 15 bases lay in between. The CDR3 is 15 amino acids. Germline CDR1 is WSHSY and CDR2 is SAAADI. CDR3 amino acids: CASRITADSNSPLHF. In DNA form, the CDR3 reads TGCGCCAGCAGGATTACGGCGGATTCTAATTCACCCCTCCACTTT.

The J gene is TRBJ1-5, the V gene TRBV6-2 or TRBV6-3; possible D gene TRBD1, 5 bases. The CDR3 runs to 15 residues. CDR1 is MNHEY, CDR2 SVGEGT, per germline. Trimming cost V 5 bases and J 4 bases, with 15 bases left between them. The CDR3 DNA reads TGTGCCAGCAGTCCCAAGACAGTAAATAATCAGCCCCAGCATTTT. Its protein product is CASSPKTVNNQPQHF.

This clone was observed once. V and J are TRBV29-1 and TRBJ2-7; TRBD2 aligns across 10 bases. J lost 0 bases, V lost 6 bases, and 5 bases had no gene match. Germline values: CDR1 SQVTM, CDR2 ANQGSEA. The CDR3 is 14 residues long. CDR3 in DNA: TGCAGCGTAGCGGGGGGGCGGGACTCCTACGAGCAGTACTTC. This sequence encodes CSVAGGRDSYEQYF.

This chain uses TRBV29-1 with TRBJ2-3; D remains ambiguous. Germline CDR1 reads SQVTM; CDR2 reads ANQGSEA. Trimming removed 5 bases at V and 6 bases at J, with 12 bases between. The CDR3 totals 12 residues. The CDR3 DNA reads TGCAGCGTTTGGAGCGCCAAGGATACGCAGTATTTT. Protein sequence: CSVWSAKDTQYF.

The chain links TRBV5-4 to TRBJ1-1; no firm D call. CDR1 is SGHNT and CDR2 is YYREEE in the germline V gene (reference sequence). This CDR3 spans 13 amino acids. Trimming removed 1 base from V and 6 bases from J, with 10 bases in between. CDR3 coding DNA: TGTGCCAGCAGCTTGAGAGGGAGCGCTGAAGCTTTCTTT. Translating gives CASSLRGSAEAFF. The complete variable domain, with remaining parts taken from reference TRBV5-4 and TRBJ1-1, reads ETGVTQSPTHLIKTRGQQVTLRCSSQSGHNTVSWYQQALGQGPQFIFQYYREEENGRGNFPPRFSGLQFPNYSSELNVNALELDDSALYLCASSLRGSAEAFFGQGTRLTVV.

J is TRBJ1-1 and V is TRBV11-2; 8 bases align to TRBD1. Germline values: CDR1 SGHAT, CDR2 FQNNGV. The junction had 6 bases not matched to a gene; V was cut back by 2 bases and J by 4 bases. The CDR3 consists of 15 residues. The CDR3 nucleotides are TGTGCCAGCAGCTTAACCGGACAGGGTATCACTGAAGCTTTCTTT. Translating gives CASSLTGQGITEAFF.

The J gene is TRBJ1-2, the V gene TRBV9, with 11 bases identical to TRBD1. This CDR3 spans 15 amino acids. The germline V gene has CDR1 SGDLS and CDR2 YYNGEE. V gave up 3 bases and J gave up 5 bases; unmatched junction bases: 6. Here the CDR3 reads CASSEGTGGVYGYTF. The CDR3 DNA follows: TGTGCCAGCAGCGAGGGGACAGGGGGAGTGTATGGCTACACCTTC.

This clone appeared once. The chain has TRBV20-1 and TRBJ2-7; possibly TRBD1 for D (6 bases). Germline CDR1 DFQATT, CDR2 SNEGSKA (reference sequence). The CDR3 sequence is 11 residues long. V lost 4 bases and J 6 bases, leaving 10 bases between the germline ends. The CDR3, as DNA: TGCAGTGCTAAGGCAGGGGCCGAGCAGTACTTC. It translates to CSAKAGAEQYF.

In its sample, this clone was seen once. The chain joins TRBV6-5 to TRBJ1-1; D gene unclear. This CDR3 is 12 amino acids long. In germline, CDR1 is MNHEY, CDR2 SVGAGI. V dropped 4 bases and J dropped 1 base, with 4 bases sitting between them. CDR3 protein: CASSLANTEAFF. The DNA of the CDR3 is TGTGCCAGCAGTTTGGCGAACACTGAAGCTTTCTTT.

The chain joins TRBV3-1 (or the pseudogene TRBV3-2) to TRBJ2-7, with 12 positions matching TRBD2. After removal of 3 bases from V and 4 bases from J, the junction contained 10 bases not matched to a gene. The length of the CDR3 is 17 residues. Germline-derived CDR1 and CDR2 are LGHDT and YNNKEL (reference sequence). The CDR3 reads CASSHRTSGTPWYEQYF. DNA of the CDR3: TGTGCCAGCAGCCACCGGACTAGCGGGACACCCTGGTACGAGCAGTACTTC.

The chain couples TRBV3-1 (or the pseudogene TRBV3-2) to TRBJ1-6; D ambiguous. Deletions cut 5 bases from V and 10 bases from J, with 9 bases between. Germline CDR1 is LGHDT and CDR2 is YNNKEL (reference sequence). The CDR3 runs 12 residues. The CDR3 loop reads CASSWTGSPLHF. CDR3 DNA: TGTGCCAGCAGCTGGACTGGGTCACCCCTCCACTTT.

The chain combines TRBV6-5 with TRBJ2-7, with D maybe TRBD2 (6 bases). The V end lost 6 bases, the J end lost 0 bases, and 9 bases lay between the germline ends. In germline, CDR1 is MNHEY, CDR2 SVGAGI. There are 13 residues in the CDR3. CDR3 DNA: TGTGCCAGCAGCGGGGACTTCTCCTACGAGCAGTACTTC. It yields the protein CASSGDFSYEQYF.